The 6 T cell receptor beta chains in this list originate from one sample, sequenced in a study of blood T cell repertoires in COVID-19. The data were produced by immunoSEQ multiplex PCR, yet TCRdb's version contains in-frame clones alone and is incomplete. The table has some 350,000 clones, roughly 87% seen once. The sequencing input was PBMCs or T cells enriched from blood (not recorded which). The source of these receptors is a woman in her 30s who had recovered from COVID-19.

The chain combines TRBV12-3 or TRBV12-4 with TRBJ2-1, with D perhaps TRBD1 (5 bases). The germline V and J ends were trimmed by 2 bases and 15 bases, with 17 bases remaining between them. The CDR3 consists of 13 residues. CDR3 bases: TGTGCCAGCAGTTTATCCCTGACTGGGGCCGTGTTCTTC. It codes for CASSLSLTGAVFF.

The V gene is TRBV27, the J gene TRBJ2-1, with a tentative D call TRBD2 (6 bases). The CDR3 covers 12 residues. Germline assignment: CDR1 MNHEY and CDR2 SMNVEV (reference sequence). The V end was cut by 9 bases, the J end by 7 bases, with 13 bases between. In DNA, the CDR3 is TGTGCCAGTCGACTAGGGTCGAATGAGCAGTTCTTC. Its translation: CASRLGSNEQFF.

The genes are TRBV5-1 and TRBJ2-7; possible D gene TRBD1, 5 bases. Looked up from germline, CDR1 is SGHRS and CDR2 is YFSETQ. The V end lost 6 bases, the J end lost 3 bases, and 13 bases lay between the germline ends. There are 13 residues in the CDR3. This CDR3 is CASNDLGDYEQYF. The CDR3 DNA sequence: TGCGCCAGCAATGATTTAGGGGACTACGAGCAGTACTTC. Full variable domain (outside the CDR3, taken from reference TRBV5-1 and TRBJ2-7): KAGVTQTPRYLIKTRGQQVTLSCSPISGHRSVSWYQQTPGQGLQFLFEYFSETQRNKGNFPGRFSGRQFSNSRSEMNVSTLELGDSALYLCASNDLGDYEQYFGPGTRLTVT.

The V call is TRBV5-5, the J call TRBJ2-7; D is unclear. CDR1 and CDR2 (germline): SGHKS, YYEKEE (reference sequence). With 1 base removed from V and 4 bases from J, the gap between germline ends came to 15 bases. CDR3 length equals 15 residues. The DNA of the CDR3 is TGTGCCAGCAGCTTGCTGAATACTATTATATACGAGCAGTACTTC. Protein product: CASSLLNTIIYEQYF.

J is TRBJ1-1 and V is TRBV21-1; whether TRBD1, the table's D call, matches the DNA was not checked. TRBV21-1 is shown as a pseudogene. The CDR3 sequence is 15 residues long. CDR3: CASSEDRGLRTEAFF. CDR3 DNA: TGTGCCAGCAGCGAAGACAGGGGGCTTCGCACTGAAGCTTTCTTT.

The CDR3 loop is CASSRIGVWAEAFF. In DNA form, the CDR3 reads TGTGCCAGCAGTCGAATCGGGGTATGGGCTGAAGCTTTCTTT. This chain connects TRBV27 to TRBJ1-1; D gene ambiguous. The germline V gene encodes CDR1 MNHEY and CDR2 SMNVEV (reference sequence). Between the trimmed V and J ends, which lost 5 bases and 6 bases, there was a span of 16 bases. The CDR3 is made up of 14 amino acids.